This T cell receptor beta chain was identified in a study of blood T cell repertoires in COVID-19. Whole-study context: The United States, Italy and Spain supplied acute and convalescent COVID-19 samples. The analysed material was cDNA or gDNA that came from T cells, B-cell-depleted T cells, or PBMCs.

Authors' analysis steps: Amplification of reference gene primers provided the estimated nucleated cell counts. Produced via immunoSEQ multiplex PCR; TCRdb's table is partial and in-frame only. The D gene and trimming were derived from the DNA, and the V and J assignments and clone size from that table. The data contain fewer than 350,000 clones, 75% to 85% of them seen just once; the ten biggest clones take up just over 7%. CDR3 length: 14 amino acids. CDR1 is SQVTM, CDR2 ANQGSEA, per germline. With 5 bases removed from V and 5 bases from J, the gap between germline ends came to 15 bases. In its sample, this clone was seen once.

The TCR was taken from a human donor in a cohort sampled during active COVID-19. The chain joins TRBV29-1 to TRBJ1-4; no firm D call. The sequenced sample consisted of peripheral blood. In DNA form, the CDR3 reads TGCAGCGTTTCATCTCGGGAGGCGAATGAAAAACTGTTTTTT. Its protein is CSVSSREANEKLFF.